The T cell receptor (beta chain) described here comes from a study of blood T cell repertoires in COVID-19. Across the study: Sites in the United States, Italy and Spain provided acute and convalescent COVID-19 samples. PBMCs, B-cell-depleted T cells, or T cells were the source of the cDNA or gDNA that made up the material.

Original data processing: Reference gene primers were amplified, and this amplification served to estimate nucleated cell counts. The data were produced by immunoSEQ multiplex PCR, yet TCRdb's version contains in-frame clones alone and is incomplete. V, J and clone size reflect that table, while D and trimming were determined from the DNA. The sample lists roughly 120,000 clones; 90% were seen once. With V trimmed by 3 bases and J by 4 bases, 10 bases remained unmatched. Germline CDR1 LGHDT, CDR2 YNNKEL (reference sequence). The CDR3 is made up of 17 amino acids. The gene calls are TRBV3-1 (or the pseudogene TRBV3-2) and TRBJ2-1; 9 positions match TRBD2. The sample taken for sequencing was peripheral blood. The receptor comes from a man aged 45-60 years with active COVID-19. In nucleotides, the CDR3 is TGTGCCAGCAGCCAGGCTTGGGCAGCGGGAGGATACAATGAGCAGTTCTTC. The encoded protein is CASSQAWAAGGYNEQFF.